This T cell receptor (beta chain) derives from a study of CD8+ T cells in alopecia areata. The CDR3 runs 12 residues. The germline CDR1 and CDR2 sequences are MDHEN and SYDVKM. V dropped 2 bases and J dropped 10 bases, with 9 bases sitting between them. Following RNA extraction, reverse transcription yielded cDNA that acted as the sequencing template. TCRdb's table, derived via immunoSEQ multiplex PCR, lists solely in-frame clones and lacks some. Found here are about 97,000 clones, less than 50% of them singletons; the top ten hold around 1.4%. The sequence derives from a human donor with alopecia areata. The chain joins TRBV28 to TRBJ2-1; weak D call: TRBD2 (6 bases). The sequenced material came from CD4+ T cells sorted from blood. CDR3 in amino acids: CASSLRREEQFF. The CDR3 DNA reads TGTGCCAGCAGTTTACGGAGGGAGGAGCAGTTCTTC.